These T cell receptor beta chains were read from a single sample in a study of tumor and adjacent non-tumor tissue in lung cancer. MiXCR, run by TCRdb on the multiplex PCR reads, gives a single entry per CDR3 protein. Among around 120,000 distinct CDR3 sequences listed, 66% were seen once. Sequencing was carried out using lung tumor tissue. These receptors all come from a man between 25 and 39 years old with non-small cell lung cancer. Both conserved end residues are part of each CDR3. The D gene is left open where the match is weak. Rows give clone size only sometimes, using once, few, many, or a class for an expanded clone.

d_gene,j_gene,v_gene,abundance,CDR3nt,CDR3aa
NA,TRBJ1-1,TRBV10-3,many,TGTGCCATCGGGTGGTCCGGGAACACTGAAGCTTTCTTT,CAIGWSGNTEAFF
TRBD2,TRBJ2-1,TRBV20-1,NA,TGTAGTGCTAGACCTACTAGCGGGGAGATCAATGGGCAGTTCTTC,CSARPTSGEINGQFF
NA,TRBJ1-5,TRBV7-8,NA,TGTGCCAACGGCCCCGGGGGTCAGTGGAAGCCCCAGCATTTT,CANGPGGQWKPQHF
NA,TRBJ2-7,TRBV20-1,NA,TGCAATGCTAACTTGCCGGGGGATGTCTACGAGCAGTACTTC,CNANLPGDVYEQYF
NA,TRBJ2-7,TRBV12-3/TRBV12-4,once,TGTGCCGGCAGTTTGGGAACCTACGAGCAGTACTTC,CAGSLGTYEQYF
NA,TRBJ2-3,TRBV6-5,many,TGTGCCAGCAGCTCGTTAGCGGATACGCAGTATTTT,CASSSLADTQYF
TRBD2,TRBJ2-3,TRBV6-5,many,TGTGCCAGCAGTTACTCAGGGGCTAGCGGGATTGGAGATACGCAGTATTTT,CASSYSGASGIGDTQYF
TRBD2,TRBJ2-3,TRBV13,NA,TGTGCCAGCAACTCTAGCAATAGAAGGACTAGCGGCACAGATACACAGTATTTT,CASNSSNRRTSGTDTQYF
NA,TRBJ2-5,TRBV6-1,NA,TGTGCCAGCACCATGGACCGAGACCAAGAGACCCTGTACTTC,CASTMDRDQETLYF
NA,TRBJ2-1,TRBV11-2,NA,TGTGCCAGCAGCTTATACGCAAGCGCGTCCTTCAATGAGCAGTTCTTC,CASSLYASASFNEQFF
NA,TRBJ2-3,TRBV29-1,medium-sized,TGCAGCGCCCTGAACCAGCGGTTCACAGATACGCAGTATTTT,CSALNQRFTDTQYF
NA,TRBJ1-1,TRBV5-1,NA,TGCGCCAGCAGCTTGAGGGGGGAAGTGAGCACTGAAGCTTTCTTT,CASSLRGEVSTEAFF
TRBD2,TRBJ2-2,TRBV4-1,NA,TGCGCCAGCAGCCAAGATCTTCTAGCGGGAGGAGTAGACATCGGGAAGCTGTTTTTT,CASSQDLLAGGVDIGKLFF
TRBD2,TRBJ2-3,TRBV6-5,many,TGTGCCAGCAGTTGGACTAGCGGGGGGGCAAGAGATACGCAGTATTTT,CASSWTSGGARDTQYF
NA,TRBJ2-1,TRBV28,NA,TGTACCAGCAGTTTCTCCCCCAACACGAGCTCCTACAATGAGCAGTTCTTC,CTSSFSPNTSSYNEQFF
NA,TRBJ2-1,TRBV13,NA,TGTGCCAGCGGCTCAAGGCCGGGGGAGCAGTTCTTC,CASGSRPGEQFF
NA,TRBJ1-1,TRBV6-5,NA,TGTACCAGCAGTTATCGGGACACGAACACTAAAGCTTTCTTT,CTSSYRDTNTKAFF
TRBD1,TRBJ2-5,TRBV28,NA,TGTGCCAGCAGTTCACAGGGGGCAAAGGAGGCCCAGTACTTC,CASSSQGAKEAQYF
NA,TRBJ2-7,TRBV6-5,many,TGTGCCAGCAGGCTGGGACAATTCAACGAGCAGTACTTC,CASRLGQFNEQYF
NA,TRBJ2-4,TRBV10-2,NA,TGCGCCAGCAGGGAGGCAGCCAAAAACATTCAGTACTTC,CASREAAKNIQYF
TRBD2,TRBJ2-7,TRBV20-1,NA,TGCAGTGCTAGAGATTTAAGAAGCGGGAGTTACCTCTACGAGCAGAACTTC,CSARDLRSGSYLYEQNF
NA,TRBJ1-5,TRBV12-3/TRBV12-4,many,TGTGCCAGCAGCAAGGGACGGGGCAATCAGCCCCAGCATTTT,CASSKGRGNQPQHF
TRBD1,TRBJ2-7,TRBV13,NA,TGTGCCAGCAGCCTAGTCCGACAGGGCAAGCAGTACTTC,CASSLVRQGKQYF
NA,TRBJ1-4,TRBV20-1,NA,TGCAGTGCTAGAGGTGGGAAGGTCGGTGAAAAACCGTTTTTT,CSARGGKVGEKPFF
TRBD1,TRBJ2-5,TRBV5-4,few,TGTGCCAGCAGCGCGATGGGGACAGGGGTTGGGGAGACCCAGTACTTC,CASSAMGTGVGETQYF
TRBD2,TRBJ2-1,TRBV20-1,many,TGCAGTGCTAGGGTCAAGCGGGGCCTAGAAGACAATGAGCAGTTCTTC,CSARVKRGLEDNEQFF
TRBD2,TRBJ2-3,TRBV2,NA,TGTGCCAGCAGTGAAGCTGGGGGGGATTGGGCAGATACGCAGTATTTT,CASSEAGGDWADTQYF
NA,TRBJ1-4,TRBV30,NA,TGTGCCTGGCTCAGTAATGAAGAACTGTTTTTT,CAWLSNEELFF
NA,TRBJ1-2,TRBV11-2,once,TGTGCCAGCAGCAATTTTTTACGGAGGGAGGGGAACTATGGCTACACCTTC,CASSNFLRREGNYGYTF
TRBD1,TRBJ2-1,TRBV20-1,many,TGCAGTGCTCAGACAGGGGTTTCCTACAATGAGCAGTTCTTC,CSAQTGVSYNEQFF
NA,TRBJ2-5,TRBV4-1,NA,TGCGCCAGCAGCCAAAATCCGGGGAATTTGGAGACCCAGTACTTC,CASSQNPGNLETQYF
TRBD2,TRBJ2-7,TRBV20-1,few,TGCAGTGCAACTAGCGGGCACACCTACGAGCAGTACTTC,CSATSGHTYEQYF
TRBD1,TRBJ1-2,TRBV6-2/TRBV6-3,NA,TGTGCCAGCAGGCCCACCGGGACAGGGGCAACCTATGGCCCCACCTTC,CASRPTGTGATYGPTF
TRBD2,TRBJ2-1,TRBV13,NA,TGTGCCAGCAGCTCAACAGGGACTAGGAGGACAGCCTACAATGAGCAGTTCTTC,CASSSTGTRRTAYNEQFF
NA,TRBJ2-3,TRBV28,NA,TGTGCCAGCAGTTCGGGCGGACAGAGCACAGATACGCAGTATTTT,CASSSGGQSTDTQYF